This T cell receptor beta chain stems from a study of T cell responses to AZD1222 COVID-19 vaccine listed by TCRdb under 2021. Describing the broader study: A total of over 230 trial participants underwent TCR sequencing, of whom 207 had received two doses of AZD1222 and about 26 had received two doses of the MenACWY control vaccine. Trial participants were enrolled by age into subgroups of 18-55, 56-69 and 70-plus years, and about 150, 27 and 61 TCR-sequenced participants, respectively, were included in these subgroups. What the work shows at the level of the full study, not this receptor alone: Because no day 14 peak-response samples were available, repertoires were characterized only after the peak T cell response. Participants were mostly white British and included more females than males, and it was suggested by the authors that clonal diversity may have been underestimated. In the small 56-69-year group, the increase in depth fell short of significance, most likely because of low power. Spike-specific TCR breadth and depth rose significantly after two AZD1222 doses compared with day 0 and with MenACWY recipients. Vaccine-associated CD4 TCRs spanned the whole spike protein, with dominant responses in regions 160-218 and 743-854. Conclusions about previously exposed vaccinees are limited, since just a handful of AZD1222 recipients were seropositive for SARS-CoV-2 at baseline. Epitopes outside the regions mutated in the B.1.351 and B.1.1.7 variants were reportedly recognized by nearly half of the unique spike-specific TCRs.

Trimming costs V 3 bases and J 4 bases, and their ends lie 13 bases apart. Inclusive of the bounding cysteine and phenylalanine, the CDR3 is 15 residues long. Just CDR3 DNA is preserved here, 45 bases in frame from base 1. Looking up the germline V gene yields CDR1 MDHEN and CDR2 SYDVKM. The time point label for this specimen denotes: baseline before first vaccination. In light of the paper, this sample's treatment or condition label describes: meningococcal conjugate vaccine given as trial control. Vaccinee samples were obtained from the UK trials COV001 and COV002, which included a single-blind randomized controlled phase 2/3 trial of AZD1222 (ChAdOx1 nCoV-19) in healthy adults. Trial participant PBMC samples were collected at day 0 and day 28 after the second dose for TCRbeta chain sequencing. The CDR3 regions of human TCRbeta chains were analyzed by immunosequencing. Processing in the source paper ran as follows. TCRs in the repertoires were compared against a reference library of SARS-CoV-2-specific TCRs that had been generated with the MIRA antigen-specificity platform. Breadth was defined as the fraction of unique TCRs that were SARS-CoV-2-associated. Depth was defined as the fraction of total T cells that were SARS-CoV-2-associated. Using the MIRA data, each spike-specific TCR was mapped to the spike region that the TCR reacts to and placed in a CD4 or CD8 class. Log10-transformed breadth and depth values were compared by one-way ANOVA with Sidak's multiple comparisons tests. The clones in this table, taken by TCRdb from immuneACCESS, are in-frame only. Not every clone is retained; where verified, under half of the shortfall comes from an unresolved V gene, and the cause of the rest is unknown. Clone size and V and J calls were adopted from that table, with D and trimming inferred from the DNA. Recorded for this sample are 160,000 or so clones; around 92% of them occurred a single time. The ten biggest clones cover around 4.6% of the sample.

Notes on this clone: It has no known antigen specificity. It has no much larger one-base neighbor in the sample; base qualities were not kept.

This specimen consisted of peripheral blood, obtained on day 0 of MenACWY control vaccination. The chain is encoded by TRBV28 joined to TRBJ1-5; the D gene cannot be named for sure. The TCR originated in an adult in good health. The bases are TGTGCCAGCAGTTTTGAAGAAGGGAGGAATCAGCCCCAGCATTTT. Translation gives CASSFEEGRNQPQHF.